These 5 T cell receptor beta chains share one sample of origin, sequenced in a study of molecular identifiers for immune sequencing clone quantification. Using its own MiXCR run on the PCR reads, TCRdb lists one record per CDR3 protein. This sample has about 640,000 distinct CDR3 sequences, with nearly 20% found just once. Sequenced material: naive CD8+ T cells from blood, with Jurkat cell RNA spiked in. Documented subset: FACS-sorted CD8+CD4-CCR7+CD45RA+ naive T cells. The receptors shown here come from a human donor in good health. Some libraries in this study had Jurkat cell RNA spiked in.

Ten or more counts support this clonotype. J is TRBJ1-1 and V is TRBV7-9; D gene ambiguous. The V end lost 3 bases, the J end lost 11 bases, and 10 bases lay between the germline ends. Germline assignment: CDR1 SEHNR and CDR2 FQNEAQ (reference sequence). The CDR3 totals 11 residues. This chain's CDR3 is CASSFRGGAFF. CDR3 nucleotides: TGTGCCAGCAGCTTCCGGGGTGGGGCTTTCTTT.

Comment on this clonotype: A much more abundant neighbour one base away suggests this may be a read error. This chain connects TRBV28 to TRBJ1-5, with a weak D call TRBD1 (5 bases). Germline CDR1 reads MDHEN; CDR2 reads SYDVKM. The CDR3 sequence is 14 residues long. Written as DNA, the CDR3 is TGTGCCAGCGGTTTCCGGGACAGCAATCAGCCCCAGCATTTT. This gives the protein CASGFRDSNQPQHF.

In regard to this clonotype: It may be a read error: a sequence one base away is much more abundant. The V and J genes are TRBV2 and TRBJ2-7; the D is unclear. Germline CDR1 reads SNHLY; CDR2 reads FYNNEI. There are 13 residues in the CDR3. V lost 0 bases and J lost 4, with 7 bases in between. CDR3 protein: CASSEAQAYEQYF. The CDR3 DNA is TGTGCCAGCAGTGAAGCGCAGGCGTACGAGCAGTACTTC.

In regard to this clonotype: Because the CDR3 is missing its conserved closing phenylalanine or tryptophan, this is likely a read error. The V and J genes are TRBV9 and TRBJ2-1, with TRBD2 matching 8 bases. The V gene's germline CDR1 is SGDLS and CDR2 YYNGEE. The J segment lost 4 bases and the V segment lost 0 bases, leaving 6 bases of the junction unmatched. The CDR3 is 16 amino acids. The CDR3 here is CASSVASSGAYNEQFL. The CDR3 coding sequence is TGTGCCAGCAGCGTAGCAAGTAGCGGGGCGTACAATGAGCAGTTCCTC.

This clonotype appeared many times. V usage is TRBV14 and J usage is TRBJ2-3; TRBD2 agrees at 14 bases. Germline V gene sequence: CDR1 SGHDN, CDR2 FVKESK. The CDR3 is 19 amino acids. J lost 8 bases, V lost 0 bases, and 13 bases had no gene match. This chain's CDR3 is CASSQDPRLAGGPSSTQYF. The CDR3 DNA reads as TGTGCCAGCAGCCAAGATCCCCGACTAGCGGGGGGGCCCTCTTCTACGCAGTATTTT.